This passage covers 24 T cell receptor beta chains from one sample sequenced in a study of identical twins' blood T cells. From the 5' RACE reads, TCRdb called clonotypes with MiXCR, one entry per CDR3 protein. There are 300,000 to 450,000 distinct CDR3 sequences in the sample; over 25% occur only once, and about 6% lies in the top ten. Material for sequencing was PBMCs. These receptors were taken from a woman aged 18 to 55 in good health.

The chain recombines TRBV12-3 or TRBV12-4 with TRBJ2-7; D is uncertain. V lost 6 bases, J lost 7 bases, and 13 bases lay in between. The CDR3 totals 12 residues. The CDR3 nucleotides are TGTGCCAGCAGCCGCCTTTTTTTGGAGCAGTACTTC. Encoded protein: CASSRLFLEQYF.

A word on this clonotype: The junction does not match germline at one end; this may be a read error. The chain uses TRBV20-1 and TRBJ2-1, with 10 bases matching TRBD2. Per germline, CDR1 DFQATT and CDR2 SNEGSKA (reference sequence). The CDR3 consists of 15 residues. Written as DNA, the CDR3 is TGCAGTGCGGCCCCTAGCGGGAGTTCCTGCAATGAGCAGTTCTTC. Translated: CSAAPSGSSCNEQFF.

The V call is TRBV5-1, the J call TRBJ1-1; D is perhaps TRBD1 (5 bases). V gave up 6 bases and J gave up 0 bases, with 9 bases separating them. Germline assignment: CDR1 SGHRS and CDR2 YFSETQ. The CDR3 totals 13 residues. CDR3 region: CASNQGMNTEAFF. The CDR3 DNA follows: TGCGCCAGCAACCAGGGCATGAACACTGAAGCTTTCTTT.

The V and J genes are TRBV6-5 and TRBJ1-1, with D uncertain. Germline V gene sequence: CDR1 MNHEY, CDR2 SVGAGI. The CDR3 runs 15 residues. V was clipped by 5 bases and J by 1 base, with 14 bases between them. The CDR3 spells CASSPGSSWNTEAFF. For the CDR3, the DNA is TGTGCCAGCAGTCCCGGTAGTTCCTGGAACACTGAAGCTTTCTTT.

This clonotype was counted only a few times. The V and J genes are TRBV19 and TRBJ1-5; tentatively, D is TRBD1 (5 bases). V lost 8 bases and J lost 7, with 18 bases in between. Germline V lookup: CDR1 LNHDA, CDR2 SQIVND (reference sequence). The CDR3 is 14 residues long. The CDR3: CASGYSGSGQPQHF. In nucleotides, the CDR3 is TGTGCCAGTGGATACTCAGGGTCTGGACAGCCCCAGCATTTT.

The chain links TRBV5-4 to TRBJ2-1, with 7 bases aligning to TRBD2. This CDR3 region has 15 residues. V dropped 0 bases and J dropped 7; count of bases not matched to a gene: 7. Germline lookup yields CDR1 SGHNT and CDR2 YYREEE (reference sequence). In nucleotides, the CDR3 is TGTGCCAGCAGCTTGGAAAGCGGGGTATTTAATGAGCAGTTCTTC. Encoded protein: CASSLESGVFNEQFF.

This clonotype was detected a few times. This rearrangement joins TRBV2 to TRBJ1-1, with D unresolved. Germline-derived CDR1 and CDR2 are SNHLY and FYNNEI. The V end was cut by 0 bases, the J end by 13 bases, with 0 bases between. CDR3 length equals 8 residues. The CDR3 region has the DNA TGTGCCAGCAGTGAAGCTTTCTTT. Translating it yields CASSEAFF.

The CDR3 region is CASSQDRGESSTDTQYF. The CDR3 region has the DNA TGTGCCAGCAGCCAAGATAGAGGGGAATCTAGCACAGATACGCAGTATTTT. The chain combines TRBV4-2 with TRBJ2-3; tentatively, D is TRBD1 or TRBD2 (5 bases each). CDR3 size: 17 residues. Between the trimmed V and J ends, which lost 0 bases and 0 bases, there was a span of 13 bases. The germline V gene has CDR1 LGHNA and CDR2 YNFKEQ.

With respect to this clonotype: This may come from a read error, since a much larger clone is one base off. No conserved phenylalanine or tryptophan is present at the end of the CDR3, so a read error is the likely explanation. The chain joins TRBV20-1 to TRBJ1-1, with 7 bases identical to TRBD1. The CDR3 has 15 amino acids. The V gene end was trimmed by 3 bases and the J gene end by 1 base; junction bases not matched to a gene: 8. Germline CDR1 reads DFQATT; CDR2 reads SNEGSKA (reference sequence). In nucleotides, the CDR3 is TGCAGTGCTAGGGGTTTTCGACAGGGGAACACTGAAGCTTTCCTT. Translation gives CSARGFRQGNTEAFL.

The sample holds one count of this clonotype. The chain recombines TRBV2 with TRBJ2-7; D unclear. Germline V CDR1 and CDR2: SNHLY, FYNNEI. V lost 4 bases and J lost 7, with 17 bases in between. The CDR3 sequence is 14 residues long. As DNA, the CDR3 is TGTGCCAGCAGTGGGCAGGCCCCAACGAGTGAGCAGTACTTC. Translating gives CASSGQAPTSEQYF.

This sequence joins TRBV4-3 and TRBJ1-2; tentatively, D is TRBD1 (6 bases). The germline V gene has CDR1 LGHNA and CDR2 YSLEER. Trimming left V 0 bases short and J 8 bases short, with 13 bases between. The CDR3 has 14 amino acids. CDR3 in amino acids: CASSQDPRGPGYTF. The CDR3 coding sequence is TGCGCCAGCAGCCAAGACCCCCGGGGGCCAGGCTACACCTTC.

The rearrangement uses TRBV20-1 and TRBJ1-4; D unclear. Trimming took off 1 base at V and 0 bases at J, with 9 bases between the two ends. The CDR3 covers 15 residues. Germline loops: CDR1 DFQATT, CDR2 SNEGSKA (reference sequence). The CDR3 region has the DNA TGCAGTGCTAGAGCCGGGAGATCAACTAATGAAAAACTGTTTTTT. Its protein is CSARAGRSTNEKLFF.

The chain joins TRBV9 to TRBJ2-2; 8 bases are a match to TRBD2. Germline CDR1 and CDR2: SGDLS and YYNGEE. V gave up 4 bases and J gave up 6 bases; unmatched junction bases: 11. This CDR3 region has 16 residues. For the CDR3, the DNA is TGTGCCAGCAGCTCGGGAGGGGACCCACGGGCCGGGGAGCTGTTTTTT. It specifies CASSSGGDPRAGELFF.

This clonotype has just a few counts. The chain has TRBV19 and TRBJ1-1, with D possibly matching TRBD1 (6 bases). The CDR3 contains 12 residues. Looked up from germline, CDR1 is LNHDA and CDR2 is SQIVND (reference sequence). V lost 9 bases and J 4 bases, leaving 12 bases between the germline ends. For the CDR3, the DNA is TGTGCCAGCCAGGGGAAGGGCACTGAAGCTTTCTTT. Residues: CASQGKGTEAFF.

This clonotype appeared a single time. Germline and junction disagree at one end, which may indicate a read error. The chain has TRBV29-1 and TRBJ2-2; D might be TRBD2 (7 bases). Germline V gene sequence: CDR1 SQVTM, CDR2 ANQGSEA. The CDR3 has 14 residues. The CDR3 coding sequence is TGCAGCGTTGACGGGGGGCTGAGCACCAGGGAGCTGTTTTTT. Its protein is CSVDGGLSTRELFF.

This clonotype showed up just a few times. The chain joins TRBV12-3 or TRBV12-4 to TRBJ1-1; 7 bases map to TRBD1. V dropped 8 bases and J dropped 1; count of bases not matched to a gene: 4. CDR3 length: 13 amino acids. CDR3 nucleotides: TGTGCCAGCGGGTACAGGGGGAACACTGAAGCTTTCTTT. It yields the protein CASGYRGNTEAFF.

This clonotype has a handful of counts. The V and J genes are TRBV6-4 and TRBJ2-2, with 9 bases aligning to TRBD1. The CDR3 runs to 13 residues. CDR1 is MRHNA and CDR2 is SNTAGT in the germline V gene. V trimming: 6 bases; J trimming: 5 bases; junction bases outside the gene matches: 1. As DNA, the CDR3 is TGTGCCAGCAGGGGGACAGGGACCGGGGAGCTGTTTTTT. It yields the protein CASRGTGTGELFF.

This clonotype has more than one count but fewer than ten. The rearrangement uses TRBV6-5 and TRBJ1-3, with D maybe TRBD1 (5 bases). The CDR3 has 16 amino acids. V was shortened by 5 bases and J by 0 bases, with 14 bases between the two germline ends. The germline V gene encodes CDR1 MNHEY and CDR2 SVGAGI. DNA of the CDR3: TGTGCCAGCAGTCGAGCTCAGGGACTCTCTGGAAACACCATATATTTT. It yields the protein CASSRAQGLSGNTIYF.

The chain recombines TRBV3-1 with TRBJ2-1, with TRBD1 identical over 8 bases. The CDR3 is made up of 18 amino acids. With V trimmed by 0 bases and J by 5 bases, 12 bases remained unmatched. Germline assignment: CDR1 LGHDT and CDR2 YNNKEL (reference sequence). The CDR3 sequence is CASSQDSWWDRRNNEQFF. CDR3 coding DNA: TGTGCCAGCAGCCAAGACAGTTGGTGGGACAGGAGGAACAATGAGCAGTTCTTC.

This sequence joins TRBV30 and TRBJ1-5; D is undetermined. V shed 0 bases and J shed 0 bases, with 6 bases lying between them. CDR3 length: 14 residues. Germline-derived CDR1 and CDR2 are GTSNPN and SVGIG (reference sequence). The CDR3 DNA reads as TGTGCCTGGAGTGTGGGCTATAGCAATCAGCCCCAGCATTTT. It specifies CAWSVGYSNQPQHF.

The gene calls are TRBV5-1 and TRBJ1-1; D not resolved. The V gene lost 0 bases and the J gene lost 4 bases, with 7 bases spanning the gap. Per the germline V gene, CDR1 is SGHRS and CDR2 is YFSETQ. The CDR3 loop spans 13 amino acids. The CDR3 loop is CASSLVVFTEAFF. The CDR3 bases are TGCGCCAGCAGCTTGGTGGTGTTCACTGAAGCTTTCTTT.

This clonotype was picked up a small number of times. The chain links TRBV10-2 to TRBJ1-2, with 9 bases identical to TRBD1. V was clipped by 7 bases and J by 2 bases; unmatched bases: 11. CDR1 is WSHSY, CDR2 SAAADI, per germline. CDR3 size: 16 residues. The CDR3 bases are TGCGCCAGCAACTCCGGGACAGGGAGTCGCAACTATGGCTACACCTTC. Its protein product is CASNSGTGSRNYGYTF.

The rearrangement uses TRBV7-2 and TRBJ2-1; D uncertain. The germline gives CDR1 SGHTA, CDR2 FQGNSA. The CDR3 contains 14 residues. Trimming cost V 5 bases and J 4 bases, with 12 bases left between them. The CDR3 here is CASSPGLYYNEQFF. The CDR3 region has the DNA TGTGCCAGCAGCCCCGGGCTATATTACAATGAGCAGTTCTTC.

This clonotype was recorded a few times. The J gene is TRBJ2-1, the V gene TRBV20-1, with 10 bases identical to TRBD2. Looked up from germline, CDR1 is DFQATT and CDR2 is SNEGSKA (reference sequence). The CDR3 has 15 amino acids. The V segment lost 6 bases and the J segment 8 bases; nucleotides outside the gene matches: 13. CDR3 region: CSAEGSSGSGYEQFF. The CDR3 bases are TGCAGTGCCGAGGGGTCTAGCGGGAGTGGCTATGAGCAGTTCTTC.